These T cell receptor beta chains were read from a single sample in a study of blood T cell repertoires in COVID-19. The repertoire was sequenced with immunoSEQ multiplex PCR; TCRdb's copy has only in-frame clones and lacks some. The data contain approximately 350,000 clones, over 75% of them singletons. Sequenced input: PBMCs or T cells enriched from blood (not recorded which). The receptors come from a man aged 18 to 29 who had recovered from COVID-19. Both conserved end residues are part of each CDR3. The order of the fields is V gene, J gene, clone size, D gene, CDR3 DNA, CDR3 protein. The D gene is left open where the match is weak. Not all rows give a size; the values are once, few, many and, for expanded clones, a class.

V: TRBV6-4; J: TRBJ1-2; size: .; D: .; DNA: TGTGCCAGCAGTGACTCGACCGCGGGAGATGGCGGCTACACCTTC; CDR3: CASSDSTAGDGGYTF
V: TRBV18; J: TRBJ2-7; size: .; D: .; DNA: TGTGCCAGCTCACCATCGGGGGACGAGCAGTACTTC; CDR3: CASSPSGDEQYF
V: TRBV11-2; J: TRBJ2-2; size: .; D: .; DNA: TGTGCCAGCAGCTTTGGGCTTACCGCGAACACCGGGGAGCTGTTTTTT; CDR3: CASSFGLTANTGELFF
V: TRBV4-1; J: TRBJ2-1; size: .; D: .; DNA: TGCGCCAGCAGCCAATCGCTCAGGGGTCCGGGGAATGAGCAGTTCTTC; CDR3: CASSQSLRGPGNEQFF
V: TRBV6-5; J: TRBJ1-2; size: .; D: .; DNA: TGTGCCAGCAGTTATTCGGCAGGGAACTATGGCTACACCTTC; CDR3: CASSYSAGNYGYTF
V: TRBV11-2; J: TRBJ2-3; size: .; D: TRBD2; DNA: TGTGCCAGCAGTTTTAGCGGGGGGGCCGCAGATACGCAGTATTTT; CDR3: CASSFSGGAADTQYF
V: TRBV5-1; J: TRBJ2-7; size: once; D: .; DNA: TGCGCCAGCAGCTTGGGAGGCGCGAGCTCCTACGAGCAGTACTTC; CDR3: CASSLGGASSYEQYF
V: TRBV28; J: TRBJ1-6; size: .; D: .; DNA: TGTGCCAGCAGCACAGGGTCCTGGGATTCACCCCTCCACTTT; CDR3: CASSTGSWDSPLHF
V: TRBV5-1; J: TRBJ2-2; size: .; D: .; DNA: TGCGCCAGCAGCTCCCGACAGAACACCGGGGAGCTGTTTTTT; CDR3: CASSSRQNTGELFF
V: TRBV11-1; J: TRBJ2-5; size: .; D: TRBD1; DNA: TGTGCCAGCAGCTTAGGACAGGGCGCGATTGACGAGACCCAGTACTTC; CDR3: CASSLGQGAIDETQYF
V: TRBV27; J: TRBJ1-1; size: few; D: .; DNA: TGTGCCAGCAGTTTATCGTGGACAGCGATTGAAGCTTTCTTT; CDR3: CASSLSWTAIEAFF
V: TRBV7-8; J: TRBJ1-3; size: .; D: .; DNA: TGTGCCAGCAGTCAGACAGAGGGAAACACCATATATTTT; CDR3: CASSQTEGNTIYF
V: TRBV4-3; J: TRBJ2-1; size: .; D: TRBD2; DNA: TGCGCCAGCAGCCACGGACTCCTAGCGGGAGGGCCATCTGAGCAGTTCTTC; CDR3: CASSHGLLAGGPSEQFF
V: TRBV7-9; J: TRBJ1-4; size: .; D: TRBD1; DNA: TGTGCCAGCAGGAAGGGGGCAGATGATGAAAAACTGTTTTTT; CDR3: CASRKGADDEKLFF
V: TRBV7-8; J: TRBJ2-2; size: .; D: TRBD1; DNA: TGTGCCAGCAGCCCGCGGACAGGGGCGAACACCGGGGAGCTGTTTTTT; CDR3: CASSPRTGANTGELFF
V: TRBV25-1; J: TRBJ1-6; size: once; D: .; DNA: TGTGCCAGCAGCCGGGTTAGCGGCAATAATTCACCCCTCCACTTT; CDR3: CASSRVSGNNSPLHF
V: TRBV2; J: TRBJ2-1; size: .; D: TRBD1; DNA: TGTGCCAGCGTACCCGGGACAGGGGATGTCAATGAGCAGTTCTTC; CDR3: CASVPGTGDVNEQFF
V: TRBV4-2; J: TRBJ2-7; size: .; D: TRBD2; DNA: TGTGCCAGCAGCCAAGAGGGACTAGCGGGAGGAGACTACGAGCAGTACTTC; CDR3: CASSQEGLAGGDYEQYF
V: TRBV7-8; J: TRBJ1-3; size: .; D: .; DNA: TGTGCCAGCAGCTGGTCGGTCACCTCTGGAAACACCATATATTTT; CDR3: CASSWSVTSGNTIYF
V: TRBV7-2; J: TRBJ2-4; size: .; D: .; DNA: TGTGCCAGCAGCGTTACCAGGGGAAACATTCAGTACTTC; CDR3: CASSVTRGNIQYF
V: TRBV3-1/TRBV3-2; J: TRBJ2-7; size: once; D: TRBD1; DNA: TGTGCCAGCAGCCATGGACAGGGGGCGAACTACGAGCAGTACTTC; CDR3: CASSHGQGANYEQYF
V: TRBV28; J: TRBJ1-2; size: many; D: .; DNA: TGTGCCAGCAGTTCCCAGGGCTATGGCTACACCTTC; CDR3: CASSSQGYGYTF
V: TRBV5-5; J: TRBJ1-2; size: .; D: .; DNA: TGTGCCAGCAGCTTGGACGGTTATGGCTACACCTTC; CDR3: CASSLDGYGYTF
V: TRBV15; J: TRBJ1-5; size: .; D: .; DNA: TGTGCCACCAGCAGAGGGACAGTTTATAGCAATCAGCCCCAGCATTTT; CDR3: CATSRGTVYSNQPQHF
V: TRBV5-1; J: TRBJ1-1; size: .; D: .; DNA: TGCGCCAGCAGTCTAGACAGGTCGCCTTACCGTGAAGCTTTCTTT; CDR3: CASSLDRSPYREAFF
V: TRBV5-1; J: TRBJ2-2; size: .; D: .; DNA: TGCGCCAGCAGCGGTGGCAGGGCGATGGGGGAGCTGTTTTTT; CDR3: CASSGGRAMGELFF
V: TRBV30; J: TRBJ2-7; size: once; D: TRBD1; DNA: TGTGCCTGGAGGAATCCCGGGACAGTCTACGAGCAGTACTTC; CDR3: CAWRNPGTVYEQYF
V: TRBV27; J: TRBJ1-1; size: .; D: .; DNA: TGTGCCAGCAGTTTACGACAGCTGAACACTGAAGCTTTCTTT; CDR3: CASSLRQLNTEAFF
V: TRBV9; J: TRBJ2-2; size: .; D: .; DNA: TGTGCCAGCAGCACTTTAGGGGGGAACACCGGGGAGCTGTTTTTT; CDR3: CASSTLGGNTGELFF
V: TRBV7-3; J: TRBJ2-7; size: few; D: .; DNA: TGTGCCAGCAGCTTCCCCGGGACTTCGTCCTCCTACGAGCAGTACTTC; CDR3: CASSFPGTSSSYEQYF
V: TRBV5-8; J: TRBJ1-2; size: .; D: .; DNA: TGTGCCAGCAGCTTGGGGGGCGCCTTATCGAATGGCTACACCTTC; CDR3: CASSLGGALSNGYTF
V: TRBV2; J: TRBJ1-3; size: few; D: .; DNA: TGTGCCAGCAGTGATCAGGTCTCTGGAAACACCATATATTTT; CDR3: CASSDQVSGNTIYF
V: TRBV28; J: TRBJ1-3; size: few; D: TRBD1; DNA: TGTGCCAGCAGTTTTCAGGGGGCGAAAGGAAACACCATATATTTT; CDR3: CASSFQGAKGNTIYF